The 5 T cell receptor beta chains given below trace back to one sample, sequenced in a study of blood T cell repertoires in COVID-19. The table came from immunoSEQ multiplex PCR; TCRdb's copy has only in-frame clones and leaves some out. This sample has approximately 110,000 clones, with around nine tenths found just once. Sequencing was done on a sample of peripheral blood. The receptors originated from a woman aged 45-65 years with active or convalescent COVID-19.

V is TRBV10-3 and J is TRBJ2-7; tentative D call: TRBD1 (5 bases). The CDR3 sequence is 15 residues long. The ends were cut back, 2 bases at V and 0 bases at J, with 11 bases in the middle. Looked up from germline, CDR1 is ENHRY and CDR2 is SYGVKD. The CDR3 nucleotides are TGTGCCATCAGTGAGGGTCAGGGCCGCTCCTACGAGCAGTACTTC. Protein: CAISEGQGRSYEQYF.

In this sample, this clone turned up once. This rearrangement joins TRBV9 to TRBJ1-4; a weak D match, TRBD1 (5 bases). The CDR3 is 15 residues long. V was trimmed by 0 bases and J by 5 bases, leaving 11 bases between them. Looked up from germline, CDR1 is SGDLS and CDR2 is YYNGEE. CDR3 amino acids: CASSVGDSPNEKLFF. The DNA of the CDR3 is TGTGCCAGCAGCGTAGGAGACAGCCCAAATGAAAAACTGTTTTTT.

CDR3: CASSVGLANTGELFF. CDR3 coding DNA: TGTGCCAGCAGCGTAGGACTCGCGAACACCGGGGAGCTGTTTTTT. V and J are TRBV9 and TRBJ2-2; D call uncertain. Per germline, CDR1 SGDLS and CDR2 YYNGEE. Deletions cut 0 bases from V and 0 bases from J, with 6 bases between. CDR3 length equals 15 residues. The whole variable domain, remainder taken from reference TRBV9 and TRBJ2-2, is DSGVTQTPKHLITATGQRVTLRCSPRSGDLSVYWYQQSLDQGLQFLIQYYNGEERAKGNILERFSAQQFPDLHSELNLSSLELGDSALYFCASSVGLANTGELFFGEGSRLTVL.

The J gene is TRBJ1-2, the V gene TRBV9, with D perhaps matching TRBD1 (5 bases). The CDR3 length is 14 residues. V was trimmed by 0 bases and J by 4 bases, leaving 10 bases between them. The V gene's germline CDR1 is SGDLS and CDR2 YYNGEE. CDR3 in amino acids: CASSVGGTLYGYTF. The CDR3 DNA reads as TGTGCCAGCAGCGTAGGTGGGACTCTCTATGGCTACACCTTC.

The rearrangement uses TRBV3-1 (or the pseudogene TRBV3-2) and TRBJ2-2, with 9 bases that match TRBD2. CDR3 length: 13 amino acids. Germline CDR1 reads LGHDT; CDR2 reads YNNKEL (reference sequence). Trimming took 11 bases from V and 0 from J; bases not matched to a gene: 1. The CDR3 DNA is TGTGCCGCGGGGGGGGCGAACACCGGGGAGCTGTTTTTT. Translated: CAAGGANTGELFF.